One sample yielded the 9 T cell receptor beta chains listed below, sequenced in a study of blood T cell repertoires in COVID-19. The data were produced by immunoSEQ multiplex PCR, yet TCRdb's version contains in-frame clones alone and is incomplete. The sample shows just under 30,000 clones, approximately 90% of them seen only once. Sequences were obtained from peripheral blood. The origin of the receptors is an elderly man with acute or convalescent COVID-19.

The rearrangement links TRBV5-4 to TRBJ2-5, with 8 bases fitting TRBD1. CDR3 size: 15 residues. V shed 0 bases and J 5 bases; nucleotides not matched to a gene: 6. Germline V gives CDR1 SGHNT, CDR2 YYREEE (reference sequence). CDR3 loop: CASSLDPGGQETQYF. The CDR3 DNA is TGTGCCAGCAGCTTGGATCCAGGGGGCCAGGAGACCCAGTACTTC. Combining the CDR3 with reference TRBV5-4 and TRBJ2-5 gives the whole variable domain ETGVTQSPTHLIKTRGQQVTLRCSSQSGHNTVSWYQQALGQGPQFIFQYYREEENGRGNFPPRFSGLQFPNYSSELNVNALELDDSALYLCASSLDPGGQETQYFGPGTRLLVL.

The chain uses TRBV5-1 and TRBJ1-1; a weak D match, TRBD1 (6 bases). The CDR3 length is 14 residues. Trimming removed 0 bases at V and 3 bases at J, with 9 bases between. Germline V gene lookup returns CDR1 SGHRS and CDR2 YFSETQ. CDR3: CASSLGRQDTEAFF. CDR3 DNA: TGCGCCAGCAGCTTGGGGAGACAGGACACTGAAGCTTTCTTT.

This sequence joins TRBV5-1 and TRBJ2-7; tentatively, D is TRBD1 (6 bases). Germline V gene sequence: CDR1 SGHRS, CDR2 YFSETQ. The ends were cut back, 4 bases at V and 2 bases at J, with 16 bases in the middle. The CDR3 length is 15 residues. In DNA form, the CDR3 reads TGCGCCAGCAGCGTACAGGGCGCAGGCACCTACGAGCAGTACTTC. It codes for CASSVQGAGTYEQYF.

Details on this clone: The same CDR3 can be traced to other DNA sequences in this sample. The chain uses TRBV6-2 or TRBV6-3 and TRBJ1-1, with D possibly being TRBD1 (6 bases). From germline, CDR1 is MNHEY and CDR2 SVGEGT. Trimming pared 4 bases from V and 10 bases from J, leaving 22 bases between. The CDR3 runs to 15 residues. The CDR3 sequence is CASSSTGSDRLGAFF. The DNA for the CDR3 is TGTGCCAGCAGTTCCACGGGGTCCGACAGGCTCGGAGCTTTCTTT.

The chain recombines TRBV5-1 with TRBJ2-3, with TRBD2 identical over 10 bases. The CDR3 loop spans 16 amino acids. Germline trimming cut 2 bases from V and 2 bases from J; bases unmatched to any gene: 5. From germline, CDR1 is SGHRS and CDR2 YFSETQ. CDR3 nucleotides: TGCGCCAGCAGCTTTTTGCTAGCGGGGGACACAGATACGCAGTATTTT. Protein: CASSFLLAGDTDTQYF.

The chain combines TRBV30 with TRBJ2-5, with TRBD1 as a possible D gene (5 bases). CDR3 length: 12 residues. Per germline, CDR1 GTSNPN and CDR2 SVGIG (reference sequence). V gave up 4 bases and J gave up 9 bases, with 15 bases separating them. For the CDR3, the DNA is TGTGCCTGGAATATTTTTCAGGGCCCCCAGTACTTC. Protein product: CAWNIFQGPQYF. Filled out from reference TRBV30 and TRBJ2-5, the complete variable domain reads SQTIHQWPATLVQPVGSPLSLECTVEGTSNPNLYWYRQAAGRGLQLLFYSVGIGQISSEVPQNLSASRPQDRQFILSSKKLLLSDSGFYLCAWNIFQGPQYFGPGTRLLVL.

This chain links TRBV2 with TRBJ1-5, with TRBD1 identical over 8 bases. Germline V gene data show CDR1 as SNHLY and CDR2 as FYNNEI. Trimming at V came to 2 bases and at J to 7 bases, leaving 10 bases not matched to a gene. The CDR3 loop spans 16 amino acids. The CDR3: CASSERTGTGRQPQHF. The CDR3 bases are TGTGCCAGCAGTGAACGCACTGGGACAGGCAGGCAGCCCCAGCATTTT.

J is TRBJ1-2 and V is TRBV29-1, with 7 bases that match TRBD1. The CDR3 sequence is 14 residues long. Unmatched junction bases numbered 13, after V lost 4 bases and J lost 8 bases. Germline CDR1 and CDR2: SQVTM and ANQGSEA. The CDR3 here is CSVASDRRSLGYTF. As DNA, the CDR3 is TGCAGCGTTGCCTCGGACAGGCGGAGTTTAGGCTACACCTTC.

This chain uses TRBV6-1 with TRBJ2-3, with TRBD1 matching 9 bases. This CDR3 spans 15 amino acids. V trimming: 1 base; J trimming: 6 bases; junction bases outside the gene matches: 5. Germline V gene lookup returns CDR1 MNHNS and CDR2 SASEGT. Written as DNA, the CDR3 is TGTGCCAGCAGTGAAGGCACAGGGGGCCGGGATACGCAGTATTTT. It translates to CASSEGTGGRDTQYF.